Sequencing of this T cell receptor beta chain was carried out in a study of T cell changes during pregnancy in multiple sclerosis (dated by TCRdb to between 2018 and 2021). As for the study more broadly: The study looked at changes in the T cell repertoire across pregnancy in women with multiple sclerosis.

Libraries were prepared through the immunoSEQ multiplex PCR assay. The table comes from immuneACCESS by way of TCRdb, which keeps in-frame sequences with V and J called. Part of the clones is missing from these tables; in studies checked, under half for an unresolved V gene and the rest for unknown reasons. For this sample there are around 59,000 clones; around 93% appear just once. The top ten clones comprise roughly 0.76% of the sample. Notes on this clone: Its cognate antigen has yet to be identified. No clone much larger than this one lies a single base away; base qualities are absent.

The germline V gene encodes CDR1 SGHDT and CDR2 YYEEEE. Taken from cysteine to phenylalanine, the CDR3 has 15 residues. Solely the CDR3 DNA is kept, with 45 bases framed from the first base. The V end loses 2 bases and the J end loses 0 bases, and a stretch of 11 bases separates them. This sequence originates from a female donor with multiple sclerosis, enrolled in a pregnancy study. The sample consisted of CD4+ T cells from peripheral blood mononuclear cells, taken in the first trimester of pregnancy. Recombination linked TRBV5-6 to TRBJ1-1; TRBD1 is perhaps the D gene, given 5 matching bases. The DNA sequence is as follows: TGTGCCAGCAGCTTTATTAAGGGGATGAACACTGAAGCTTTCTTT. Its protein reads: CASSFIKGMNTEAFF.